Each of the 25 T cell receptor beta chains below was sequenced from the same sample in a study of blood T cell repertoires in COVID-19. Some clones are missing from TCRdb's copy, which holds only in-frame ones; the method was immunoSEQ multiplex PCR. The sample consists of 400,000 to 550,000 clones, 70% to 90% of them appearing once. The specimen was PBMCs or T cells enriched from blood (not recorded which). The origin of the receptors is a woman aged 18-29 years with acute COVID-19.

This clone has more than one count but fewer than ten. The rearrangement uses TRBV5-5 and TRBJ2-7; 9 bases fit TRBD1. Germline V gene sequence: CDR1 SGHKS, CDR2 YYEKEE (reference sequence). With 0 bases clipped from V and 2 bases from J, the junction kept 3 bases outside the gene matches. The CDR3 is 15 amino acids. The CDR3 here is CASSLDGTGTYEQYF. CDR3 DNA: TGTGCCAGCAGCTTGGATGGGACAGGGACCTACGAGCAGTACTTC.

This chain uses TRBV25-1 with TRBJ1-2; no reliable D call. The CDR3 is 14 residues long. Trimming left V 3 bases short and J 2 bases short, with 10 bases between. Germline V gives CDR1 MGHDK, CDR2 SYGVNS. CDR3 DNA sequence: TGTGCCAGCAGTGATCCTTGGCAGAACTATGGCTACACCTTC. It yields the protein CASSDPWQNYGYTF.

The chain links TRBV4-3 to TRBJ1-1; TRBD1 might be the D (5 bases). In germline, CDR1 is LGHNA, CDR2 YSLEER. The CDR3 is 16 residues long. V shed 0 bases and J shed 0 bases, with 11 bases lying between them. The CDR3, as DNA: TGCGCCAGCAGCCAAGAGTACGGGGGGGTGAACACTGAAGCTTTCTTT. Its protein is CASSQEYGGVNTEAFF.

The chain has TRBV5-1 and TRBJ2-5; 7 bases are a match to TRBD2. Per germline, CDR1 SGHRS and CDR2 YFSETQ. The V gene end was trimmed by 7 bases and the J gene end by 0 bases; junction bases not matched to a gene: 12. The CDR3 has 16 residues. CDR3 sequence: CASSSVGGTYQETQYF. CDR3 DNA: TGCGCCAGCTCTTCGGTGGGGGGGACTTACCAAGAGACCCAGTACTTC.

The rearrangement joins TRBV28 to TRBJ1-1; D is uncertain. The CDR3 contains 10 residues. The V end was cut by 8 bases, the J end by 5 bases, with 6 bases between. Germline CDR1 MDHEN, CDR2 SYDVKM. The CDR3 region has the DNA TGTGCCAGCCTCGGGACTGAAGCTTTCTTT. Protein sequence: CASLGTEAFF.

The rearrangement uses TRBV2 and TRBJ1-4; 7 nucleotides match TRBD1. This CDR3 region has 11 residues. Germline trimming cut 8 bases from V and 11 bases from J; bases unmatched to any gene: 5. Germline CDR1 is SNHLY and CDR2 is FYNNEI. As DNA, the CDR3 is TGTGCCAGCGAATTGACAGGGAAACTGTTTTTT. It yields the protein CASELTGKLFF.

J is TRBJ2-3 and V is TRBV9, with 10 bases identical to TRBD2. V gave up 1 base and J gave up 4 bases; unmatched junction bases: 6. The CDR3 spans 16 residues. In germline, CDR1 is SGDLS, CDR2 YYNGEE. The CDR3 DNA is TGTGCCAGCAGCGTACCCCTAGCGGGAGTCCCAGATACGCAGTATTTT. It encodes CASSVPLAGVPDTQYF. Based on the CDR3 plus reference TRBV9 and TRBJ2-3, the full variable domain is DSGVTQTPKHLITATGQRVTLRCSPRSGDLSVYWYQQSLDQGLQFLIQYYNGEERAKGNILERFSAQQFPDLHSELNLSSLELGDSALYFCASSVPLAGVPDTQYFGPGTRLTVL.

Here the CDR3 DNA reads TGCAGCGTGGACCCAGGGGGCCAGAGGGACGAGCAGTTCTTC. Its translation: CSVDPGGQRDEQFF. V gene TRBV29-1 combines with J gene TRBJ2-1; 8 bases match TRBD1. CDR1 SQVTM and CDR2 ANQGSEA come from the germline V gene. V shed 6 bases and J 10 bases; nucleotides not matched to a gene: 14. This CDR3 has 14 residues.

CDR3 region: CASEGLRDEQFF. The CDR3 DNA is TGTGCCAGCGAGGGACTTCGGGACGAGCAGTTCTTC. This rearrangement joins TRBV11-2 to TRBJ2-1, with D possibly matching TRBD2 (6 bases). V was shortened by 8 bases and J by 10 bases, with 15 bases between the two germline ends. CDR3 size: 12 residues. CDR1 is SGHAT, CDR2 FQNNGV, per germline.

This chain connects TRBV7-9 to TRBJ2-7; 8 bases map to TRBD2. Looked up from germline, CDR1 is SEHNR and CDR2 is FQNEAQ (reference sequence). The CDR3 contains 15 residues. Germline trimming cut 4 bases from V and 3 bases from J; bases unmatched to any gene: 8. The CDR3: CASSSSGLAFYEQYF. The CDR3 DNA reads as TGTGCCAGCAGCTCTAGCGGGCTCGCATTCTACGAGCAGTACTTC.

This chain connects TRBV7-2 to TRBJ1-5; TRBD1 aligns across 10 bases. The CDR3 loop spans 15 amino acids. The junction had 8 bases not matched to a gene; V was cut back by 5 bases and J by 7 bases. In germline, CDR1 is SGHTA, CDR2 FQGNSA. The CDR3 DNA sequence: TGTGCCAGCAGCCCCCGGGACAGGGGCGGCCAGCCCCAGCATTTT. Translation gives CASSPRDRGGQPQHF.

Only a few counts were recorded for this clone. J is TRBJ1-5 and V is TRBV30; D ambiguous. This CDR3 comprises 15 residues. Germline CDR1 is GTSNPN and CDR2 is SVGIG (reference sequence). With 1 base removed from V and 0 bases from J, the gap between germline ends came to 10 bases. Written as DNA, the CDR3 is TGTGCCTGGAGTGCCCCTACAGATAGCAATCAGCCCCAGCATTTT. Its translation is CAWSAPTDSNQPQHF.

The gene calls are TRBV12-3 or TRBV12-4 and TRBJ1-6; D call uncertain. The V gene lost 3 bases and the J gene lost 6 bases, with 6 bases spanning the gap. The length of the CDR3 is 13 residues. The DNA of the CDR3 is TGTGCCAGCAGTTTTCAGGCTAATTCACCCCTCCACTTT. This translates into CASSFQANSPLHF.

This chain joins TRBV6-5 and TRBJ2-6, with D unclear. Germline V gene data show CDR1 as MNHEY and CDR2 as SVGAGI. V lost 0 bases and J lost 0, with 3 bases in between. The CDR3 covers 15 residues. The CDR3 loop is CASSYSRSGANVLTF. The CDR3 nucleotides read TGTGCCAGCAGTTACTCGCGCTCTGGGGCCAACGTCCTGACTTTC.

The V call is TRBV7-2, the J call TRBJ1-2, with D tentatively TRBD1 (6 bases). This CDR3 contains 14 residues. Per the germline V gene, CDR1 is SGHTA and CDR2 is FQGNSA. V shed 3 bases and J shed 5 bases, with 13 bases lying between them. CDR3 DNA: TGTGCCAGCAGCTTCAGGCTCCAGGGGTATGGCTACACCTTC. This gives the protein CASSFRLQGYGYTF.

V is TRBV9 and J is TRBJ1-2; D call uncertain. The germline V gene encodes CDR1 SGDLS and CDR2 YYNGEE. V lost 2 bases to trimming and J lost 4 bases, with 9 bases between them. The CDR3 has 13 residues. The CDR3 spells CASSVGVTYGYTF. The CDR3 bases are TGTGCCAGCAGCGTCGGGGTAACCTATGGCTACACCTTC. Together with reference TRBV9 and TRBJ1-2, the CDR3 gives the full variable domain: DSGVTQTPKHLITATGQRVTLRCSPRSGDLSVYWYQQSLDQGLQFLIQYYNGEERAKGNILERFSAQQFPDLHSELNLSSLELGDSALYFCASSVGVTYGYTFGSGTRLTVV.

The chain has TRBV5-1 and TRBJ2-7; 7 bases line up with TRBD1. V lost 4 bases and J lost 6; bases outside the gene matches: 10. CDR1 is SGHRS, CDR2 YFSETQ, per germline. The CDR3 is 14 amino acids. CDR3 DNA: TGCGCCAGCAGCGTATCACAGGGGCTCGGCGAGCAGTACTTC. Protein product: CASSVSQGLGEQYF.

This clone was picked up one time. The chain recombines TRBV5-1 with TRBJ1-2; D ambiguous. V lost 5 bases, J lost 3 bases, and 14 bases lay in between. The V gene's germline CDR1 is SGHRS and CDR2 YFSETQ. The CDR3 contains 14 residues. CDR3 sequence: CASRTVDGDYGYTF. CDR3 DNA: TGCGCCAGCAGAACCGTAGACGGAGACTATGGCTACACCTTC.

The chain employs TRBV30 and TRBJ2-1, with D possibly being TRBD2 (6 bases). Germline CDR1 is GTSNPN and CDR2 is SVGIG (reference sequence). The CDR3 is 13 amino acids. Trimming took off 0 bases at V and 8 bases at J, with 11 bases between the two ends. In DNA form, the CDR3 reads TGTGCCTGGAGTGTCAGACTAGTCGATGAGCAGTTCTTC. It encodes CAWSVRLVDEQFF.

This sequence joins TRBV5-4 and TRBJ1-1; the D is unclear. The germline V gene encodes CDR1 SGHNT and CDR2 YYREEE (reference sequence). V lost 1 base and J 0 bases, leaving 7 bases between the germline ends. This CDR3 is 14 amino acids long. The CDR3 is CASSLLGMNTEAFF. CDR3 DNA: TGTGCCAGCAGCTTGTTGGGCATGAACACTGAAGCTTTCTTT.

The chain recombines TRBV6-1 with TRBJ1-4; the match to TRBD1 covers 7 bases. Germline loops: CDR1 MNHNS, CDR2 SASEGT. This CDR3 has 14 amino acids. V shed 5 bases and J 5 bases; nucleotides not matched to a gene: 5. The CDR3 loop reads CASSRQGGNEKLFF. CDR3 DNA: TGTGCCAGCAGTAGACAGGGTGGGAATGAAAAACTGTTTTTT.

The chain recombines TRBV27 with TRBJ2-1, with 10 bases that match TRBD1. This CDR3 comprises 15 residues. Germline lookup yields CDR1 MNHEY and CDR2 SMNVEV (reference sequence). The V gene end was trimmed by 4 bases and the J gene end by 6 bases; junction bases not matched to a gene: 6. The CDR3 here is CASSYDRGPSNEQFF. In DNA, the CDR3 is TGTGCCAGCAGTTACGACAGGGGGCCGAGCAATGAGCAGTTCTTC.

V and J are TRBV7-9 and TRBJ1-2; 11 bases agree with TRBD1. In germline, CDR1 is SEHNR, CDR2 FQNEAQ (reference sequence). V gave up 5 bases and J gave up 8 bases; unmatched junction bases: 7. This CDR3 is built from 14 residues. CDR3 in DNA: TGTGCCAGCAGCCCCCCGGACAGGGGGCGAGGCTACACCTTC. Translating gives CASSPPDRGRGYTF.

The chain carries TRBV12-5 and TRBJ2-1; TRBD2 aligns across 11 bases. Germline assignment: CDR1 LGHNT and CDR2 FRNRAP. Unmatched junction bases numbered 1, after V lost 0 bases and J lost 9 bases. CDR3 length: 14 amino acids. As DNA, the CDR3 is TGTGCTAGTGGTTTGGTCCTAGCGGGAGGTGAGCAGTTCTTC. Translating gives CASGLVLAGGEQFF.

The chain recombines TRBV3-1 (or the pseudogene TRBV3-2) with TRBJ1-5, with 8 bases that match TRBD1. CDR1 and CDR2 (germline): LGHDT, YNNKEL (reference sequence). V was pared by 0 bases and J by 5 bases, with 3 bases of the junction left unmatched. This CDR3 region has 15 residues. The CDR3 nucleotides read TGTGCCAGCAGCCAAGAGGCAGGGGGCGATCAGCCCCAGCATTTT. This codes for CASSQEAGGDQPQHF.